This T cell receptor (beta chain) derives from a study of blood T cell repertoires in COVID-19. Authors' analysis steps: The authors estimated nucleated cell counts from reference gene primer amplification. Sequenced by immunoSEQ multiplex PCR; TCRdb stores in-frame clones only, minus some. The V and J calls and the clone size are those of that table, but D and trimming were determined from the DNA. The data show fewer than 350,000 clones, with 90% seen just once and 6.5% to 8% held by the top ten. In germline, CDR1 is MNHNS, CDR2 SASEGT. The CDR3 loop spans 16 amino acids. The germline V and J ends were trimmed by 2 bases and 3 bases, with 16 bases remaining between them.

The gene calls are TRBV6-1 and TRBJ1-2, with a weak D call TRBD1 (5 bases). The sequence derives from a woman in her twenties or thirties with COVID-19, enrolled during active disease. Source material: peripheral blood. The CDR3 is CASSETPLARDYGYTF. In DNA, the CDR3 is TGTGCCAGCAGTGAAACCCCCCTCGCCAGGGACTATGGCTACACCTTC.